A single sample gave rise to the 31 T cell receptor beta chains below, sequenced in a study of shared T cell receptors in the human thymus. Clones were sequenced by immunoSEQ multiplex PCR, and TCRdb holds only the in-frame ones, with some missing. The data contain some 720,000 clones, 70% to 90% of them singletons. The same data also went into a second study, on human thymus T cells.

What was sequenced was thymocytes. The receptor source for this set is a boy in the first two years of life with a congenital heart defect.

This chain joins TRBV29-1 and TRBJ2-1; 8 bases are a match to TRBD2. The CDR3 loop spans 16 amino acids. Germline CDR1 SQVTM, CDR2 ANQGSEA. J was trimmed by 3 bases and V by 3 bases; bases with no gene match: 10. CDR3 sequence: CSVDRGTSGSYNEQFF. CDR3 in DNA: TGCAGCGTTGACAGAGGGACGAGCGGGAGCTACAATGAGCAGTTCTTC.

The rearrangement joins TRBV29-1 to TRBJ1-2; D is perhaps TRBD1 (5 bases). Germline CDR1 and CDR2: SQVTM and ANQGSEA. V lost 0 bases and J lost 5, with 10 bases in between. The CDR3 covers 13 residues. The CDR3 nucleotides read TGCAGCGTTGAAGACATCGGGGGTTATGGCTACACCTTC. Translating it yields CSVEDIGGYGYTF.

The CDR3 region has the DNA TGTGCCAGCAGTTTAAGTAGCGGGAGACCCTACGAGCAGTACTTC. Amino acid sequence: CASSLSSGRPYEQYF. The rearrangement uses TRBV28 and TRBJ2-7, with 9 bases that match TRBD2. CDR3 length equals 15 residues. From germline, CDR1 is MDHEN and CDR2 SYDVKM. V trimming: 2 bases; J trimming: 2 bases; junction bases outside the gene matches: 4.

The J gene is TRBJ2-1, the V gene TRBV6-4; 8 positions match TRBD2. The CDR3 totals 16 residues. The junction had 5 bases not matched to a gene; V was cut back by 0 bases and J by 4 bases. CDR1 and CDR2 from the germline V gene are MRHNA and SNTAGT. The CDR3: CASSDSTGGEYNEQFF. The CDR3 DNA follows: TGTGCCAGCAGTGACTCGACGGGAGGGGAATACAATGAGCAGTTCTTC.

The chain joins TRBV19 to TRBJ1-5; D is undetermined. The V end was cut by 7 bases, the J end by 16 bases, with 20 bases between. The CDR3 covers 12 residues. Germline V CDR1 and CDR2: LNHDA, SQIVND (reference sequence). CDR3 nucleotides: TGTGCCAGTATCCGCCGGGTCTCCTCCGGTCATTTT. It encodes CASIRRVSSGHF. Full variable domain (rest looked up from reference TRBV19 and TRBJ1-5): DGGITQSPKYLFRKEGQNVTLSCEQNLNHDAMYWYRQDPGQGLRLIYYSQIVNDFQKGDIAEGYSVSREKKESFPLTVTSAQKNPTAFYLCASIRRVSSGHFGDGTRLSIL.

This clone has more than one count but fewer than ten. This chain uses TRBV6-1 with TRBJ1-2; D is uncertain. The CDR3 covers 14 residues. Germline assignment: CDR1 MNHNS and CDR2 SASEGT. Between the trimmed V and J ends, which lost 8 bases and 4 bases, there was a span of 17 bases. The CDR3 DNA reads as TGTGCCAGCCTCGAGGCCGGTATGGCCTATGGCTACACCTTC. Translation gives CASLEAGMAYGYTF.

The chain joins TRBV7-2 to TRBJ2-1; maybe TRBD1 (5 bases). The germline V gene has CDR1 SGHTA and CDR2 FQGNSA. There are 14 residues in the CDR3. V was trimmed by 5 bases and J by 5 bases, leaving 13 bases between them. The CDR3 DNA follows: TGTGCCAGCAGCCCCATGATGGGGCACAATGAGCAGTTCTTC. It codes for CASSPMMGHNEQFF. Full variable domain (remainder filled in from reference TRBV7-2 and TRBJ2-1): GAGVSQSPSNKVTEKGKDVELRCDPISGHTALYWYRQSLGQGLEFLIYFQGNSAPDKSGLPSDRFSAERTGGSVSTLTIQRTQQEDSAVYLCASSPMMGHNEQFFGPGTRLTVL.

J is TRBJ2-7 and V is TRBV14, with 12 bases identical to TRBD2. The CDR3 extends over 21 amino acids. The germline CDR1 and CDR2 sequences are SGHDN and FVKESK. V dropped 4 bases and J dropped 6; count of bases not matched to a gene: 25. Here the CDR3 DNA reads TGTGCCAGCAGCCCCCTTCCCCTAGCTAGCGGGAGGGCCCCCGGGGTCGGCGAGCAGTACTTC. Its translation is CASSPLPLASGRAPGVGEQYF.

This rearrangement joins TRBV4-3 to TRBJ1-2, with 8 bases that match TRBD1. The trim removed 8 bases at V and 5 bases at J, leaving 7 bases unmatched. This CDR3 has 13 amino acids. Germline-derived CDR1 and CDR2 are LGHNA and YSLEER. The CDR3 reads CASQGDRLYGYTF. The CDR3 bases are TGCGCCAGCCAGGGGGACAGGCTATATGGCTACACCTTC.

The chain carries TRBV19 and TRBJ1-2; D might be TRBD1 (6 bases). Germline CDR1 reads LNHDA; CDR2 reads SQIVND (reference sequence). The CDR3 is made up of 16 amino acids. The ends were cut back, 3 bases at V and 2 bases at J, with 16 bases in the middle. CDR3 in DNA: TGTGCCAGTAGTATCCCGCGAGCCAGGGGAAACTATGGCTACACCTTC. Protein product: CASSIPRARGNYGYTF. Variable domain in full (rest from reference TRBV19 and TRBJ1-2): DGGITQSPKYLFRKEGQNVTLSCEQNLNHDAMYWYRQDPGQGLRLIYYSQIVNDFQKGDIAEGYSVSREKKESFPLTVTSAQKNPTAFYLCASSIPRARGNYGYTFGSGTRLTVV.

The chain combines TRBV6-5 with TRBJ2-2; 7 nucleotides align to TRBD1. CDR3 size: 15 residues. With 5 bases clipped from V and 4 bases from J, the junction kept 7 bases outside the gene matches. Germline V CDR1 and CDR2: MNHEY, SVGAGI. Here the CDR3 DNA reads TGTGCCAGCAGTCCCAAGACAGGGCCCACCGGGGAGCTGTTTTTT. This encodes CASSPKTGPTGELFF.

The chain carries TRBV14 and TRBJ2-1; possibly TRBD1 for D (8 bases). The V and J ends lost 4 bases and 10 bases respectively, with 44 bases between them. This CDR3 is built from 23 residues. CDR1 and CDR2 from the germline V gene are SGHDN and FVKESK. This CDR3 is CASSPAEDRDQTSRRSPSDEQFF. In DNA, the CDR3 is TGTGCCAGCAGCCCCGCGGAGGACAGGGACCAGACTAGCAGGAGGTCCCCAAGCGACGAGCAGTTCTTC. Full variable domain (remainder filled in from reference TRBV14 and TRBJ2-1): EAGVTQFPSHSVIEKGQTVTLRCDPISGHDNLYWYRRVMGKEIKFLLHFVKESKQDESGMPNNRFLAERTGGTYSTLKVQPAELEDSGVYFCASSPAEDRDQTSRRSPSDEQFFGPGTRLTVL.

The V gene is TRBV7-2, the J gene TRBJ1-5, with D unresolved. This CDR3 contains 14 residues. The V end lost 4 bases, the J end lost 9 bases, and 16 bases lay between the germline ends. The germline V gene encodes CDR1 SGHTA and CDR2 FQGNSA. CDR3 region: CASSSSREVGPQHF. The CDR3 bases are TGTGCCAGCAGCTCCTCAAGGGAGGTGGGGCCCCAGCATTTT. The entire variable domain, with the rest obtained from reference TRBV7-2 and TRBJ1-5, is as follows: GAGVSQSPSNKVTEKGKDVELRCDPISGHTALYWYRQSLGQGLEFLIYFQGNSAPDKSGLPSDRFSAERTGGSVSTLTIQRTQQEDSAVYLCASSSSREVGPQHFGDGTRLSIL.

V and J are TRBV6-6 and TRBJ2-7; D not certain. Deletions cut 5 bases from V and 4 bases from J, with 9 bases between. Germline CDR1 reads MNHNY; CDR2 reads SVGAGI (reference sequence). The CDR3 length is 12 residues. In nucleotides, the CDR3 is TGTGCCAGCAGTCCACTGGTTTACGAGCAGTACTTC. Residues: CASSPLVYEQYF.

This rearrangement joins TRBV11-2 to TRBJ2-5; D perhaps matches TRBD2 (5 bases). With 0 bases removed from V and 0 bases from J, the gap between germline ends came to 14 bases. Germline V lookup: CDR1 SGHAT, CDR2 FQNNGV. This CDR3 has 17 residues. In DNA form, the CDR3 reads TGTGCCAGCAGCTTAGATCCTAACCCGGACTACCAAGAGACCCAGTACTTC. This gives the protein CASSLDPNPDYQETQYF.

The V gene is TRBV23-1, the J gene TRBJ2-2; a possible D gene is TRBD1 (7 bases). TRBV23-1 is reported as an ORF; its role is uncertain. This CDR3 spans 17 amino acids. The V end was cut by 7 bases, the J end by 0 bases, with 18 bases between. The CDR3 DNA reads TGCGCCAGCATTAGGGAAGCAGGGGGGACGAACACCGGGGAGCTGTTTTTT. It encodes CASIREAGGTNTGELFF.

The chain links TRBV14 to TRBJ2-2; 14 nucleotides match TRBD2. Per the germline V gene, CDR1 is SGHDN and CDR2 is FVKESK. CDR3 length equals 19 residues. The V and J ends lost 0 bases and 7 bases, in that order; junction bases with no gene match: 10. CDR3 sequence reads: CASSQEAGTSGGINGELFF. CDR3 bases: TGTGCCAGCAGCCAAGAAGCCGGGACTAGCGGGGGAATAAACGGGGAGCTGTTTTTT. Together with reference TRBV14 and TRBJ2-2, the CDR3 gives the full variable domain: EAGVTQFPSHSVIEKGQTVTLRCDPISGHDNLYWYRRVMGKEIKFLLHFVKESKQDESGMPNNRFLAERTGGTYSTLKVQPAELEDSGVYFCASSQEAGTSGGINGELFFGEGSRLTVL.

The V gene is TRBV5-6, the J gene TRBJ2-3, with D unclear. The V end lost 0 bases, the J end lost 6 bases, and 8 bases lay between the germline ends. The CDR3 covers 13 residues. The germline gives CDR1 SGHDT, CDR2 YYEEEE. This CDR3 is CASSLAVFDTQYF. The CDR3 DNA reads TGTGCCAGCAGCTTGGCCGTGTTTGATACGCAGTATTTT.

This chain connects TRBV7-2 to TRBJ1-1; tentative D call: TRBD1 (5 bases). The V end lost 5 bases, the J end lost 5 bases, and 12 bases lay between the germline ends. CDR1 and CDR2 from the germline V gene are SGHTA and FQGNSA. This CDR3 has 13 residues. The CDR3 bases are TGTGCCAGCAGCATAAAGGGGTGGACTGAAGCTTTCTTT. Translation: CASSIKGWTEAFF.

V is TRBV7-9 and J is TRBJ2-7; D may be TRBD2 (7 bases). This CDR3 region has 17 residues. Trimming removed 1 base from V and 5 bases from J, with 21 bases in between. Per the germline V gene, CDR1 is SEHNR and CDR2 is FQNEAQ (reference sequence). CDR3 residues: CASSLEYRLGGGDEQYF. The CDR3 DNA reads as TGTGCCAGCAGCTTAGAGTATAGACTTGGAGGGGGGGACGAGCAGTACTTC. The full variable domain, with the rest looked up from reference TRBV7-9 and TRBJ2-7, is DTGVSQNPRHKITKRGQNVTFRCDPISEHNRLYWYRQTLGQGPEFLTYFQNEAQLEKSRLLSDRFSAERPKGSFSTLEIQRTEQGDSAMYLCASSLEYRLGGGDEQYFGPGTRLTVT.

This rearrangement joins TRBV7-9 to TRBJ1-2; D might be TRBD1 (5 bases). Germline V gives CDR1 SEHNR, CDR2 FQNEAQ (reference sequence). V was cut by 3 bases and J by 4 bases, with 24 bases left in between. There are 18 residues in the CDR3. CDR3 nucleotide sequence: TGTGCCAGCAGCTTCCCCCGAACTCCTCAGGGCAACGGCTATGGCTACACCTTC. Protein sequence: CASSFPRTPQGNGYGYTF.

The rearrangement joins TRBV11-2 to TRBJ2-1; TRBD2 aligns across 9 bases. CDR1 SGHAT and CDR2 FQNNGV come from the germline V gene. The CDR3 length is 14 residues. The ends lost 4 bases at V and 7 bases at J; junction bases unmatched: 5. In DNA, the CDR3 is TGTGCCAGCAGCTCGCCTCTAGCGGGAAATGAGCAGTTCTTC. Protein product: CASSSPLAGNEQFF.

The chain's CDR3 is CASSAGRVQLETQYF. The DNA of the CDR3 is TGTGCCAGCAGCGCCGGGAGGGTACAGTTAGAGACCCAGTACTTC. This rearrangement joins TRBV9 to TRBJ2-5, with 8 bases that match TRBD2. The CDR3 length is 15 residues. V was clipped by 3 bases and J by 4 bases; unmatched bases: 8. Germline V gene lookup returns CDR1 SGDLS and CDR2 YYNGEE.

This clone was counted once. The genes are TRBV10-1 and TRBJ2-7; 11 bases fit TRBD2. CDR3 length: 14 residues. Germline V gene sequence: CDR1 WNHNN, CDR2 SYGVQD (reference sequence). J lost 3 bases, V lost 9 bases, and 7 bases had no gene match. The CDR3 loop reads CASDRLAGGYEQYF. CDR3 coding DNA: TGCGCCAGTGACCGGCTAGCGGGAGGCTACGAGCAGTACTTC.

This clone was observed a single time. V is TRBV15 and J is TRBJ2-7, with a possible D match to TRBD2 (6 bases). The CDR3 is made up of 16 amino acids. The germline gives CDR1 LNHNV, CDR2 YYDKDF (reference sequence). V was cut by 5 bases and J by 3 bases, with 20 bases left in between. CDR3 coding DNA: TGTGCCACCAGCTGGACGTCGAACGGGAGAGGCTACGAGCAGTACTTC. This translates into CATSWTSNGRGYEQYF.

The chain carries TRBV7-9 and TRBJ2-6, with TRBD2 matching 14 bases. The V and J ends lost 4 bases and 6 bases, in that order; junction bases with no gene match: 11. The CDR3 has 19 residues. Germline V lookup: CDR1 SEHNR, CDR2 FQNEAQ (reference sequence). The CDR3 DNA reads TGTGCCAGCAGCTCCTCGACTAGCGGGAGGGGTTTAATGGCCAACGTCCTGACTTTC. This sequence encodes CASSSSTSGRGLMANVLTF.

V usage is TRBV10-3 and J usage is TRBJ2-7, with D perhaps TRBD1 (6 bases). Trimming cost V 6 bases and J 1 base, with 10 bases left between them. The CDR3 has 13 residues. Germline V lookup: CDR1 ENHRY, CDR2 SYGVKD. This CDR3 reads CAISPDRSYEQYF. The DNA for the CDR3 is TGTGCCATCAGCCCGGACAGATCCTACGAGCAGTACTTC.

The gene calls are TRBV6-6 and TRBJ1-5; D uncertain. The CDR3 extends over 15 amino acids. Germline CDR1 and CDR2: MNHNY and SVGAGI (reference sequence). V lost 8 bases, J lost 3 bases, and 17 bases lay in between. CDR3 sequence: CASDPVRQFNQPQHF. CDR3 nucleotide sequence: TGTGCCAGCGACCCGGTGAGGCAGTTCAATCAGCCCCAGCATTTT.

The table lists this clone with a few counts. The chain couples TRBV6-5 to TRBJ2-2; D is unresolved. The germline V gene has CDR1 MNHEY and CDR2 SVGAGI. The CDR3 runs to 12 residues. The V gene lost 4 bases and the J gene lost 5 bases, with 5 bases spanning the gap. CDR3 sequence: CASSSQTGELFF. In nucleotides, the CDR3 is TGTGCCAGCAGTTCCCAAACCGGGGAGCTGTTTTTT.

As DNA, the CDR3 is TGTGCCAGCAGTCCCCCCCGGACAGGGACCTACGAGCAGTACTTC. It encodes CASSPPRTGTYEQYF. The chain combines TRBV28 with TRBJ2-7; 8 positions agree with TRBD1. From germline, CDR1 is MDHEN and CDR2 SYDVKM. The CDR3 is 15 amino acids. V was clipped by 5 bases and J by 2 bases; unmatched bases: 8. Drawing the rest from reference TRBV28 and TRBJ2-7, the complete variable domain is DVKVTQSSRYLVKRTGEKVFLECVQDMDHENMFWYRQDPGLGLRLIYFSYDVKMKEKGDIPEGYSVSREKKERFSLILESASTNQTSMYLCASSPPRTGTYEQYFGPGTRLTVT.

The gene calls are TRBV11-1 and TRBJ2-3; maybe TRBD1 (6 bases). V lost 1 base to trimming and J lost 3 bases, with 8 bases between them. Per the germline V gene, CDR1 is SGHAT and CDR2 is FQDESV (reference sequence). The CDR3 has 14 amino acids. This chain's CDR3 is CASSLGRGTDTQYF. The CDR3 region has the DNA TGTGCCAGCAGCTTAGGCAGGGGAACAGATACGCAGTATTTT.